This is a list of T cell receptor beta chains from one sample in a study of blood T cell repertoires in COVID-19. Profiled with immunoSEQ multiplex PCR; TCRdb holds only in-frame clones, not every one. Of around 300,000 clones listed, around 85% are singletons. The sequencing input was PBMCs or T cells enriched from blood (not recorded which). The receptors here all came from a woman aged 50 to 60 who had recovered from COVID-19. CDR3s include the opening cysteine and the closing phenylalanine or tryptophan. A D gene is named only where the DNA matches it firmly. Not every row has a clone size; where given, it reads once, few, many or a size class.

d_call clone_size j_call v_call cdr3_nt cdr3_aa
TRBD2 few TRBJ2-1 TRBV6-5 TGTGCCAGCAGTCCCCCCGGGACTAACTTTTTCTTC CASSPPGTNFFF
TRBD1 once TRBJ2-1 TRBV5-8 TGTGCCAGCAGCTTGGAGGGGGCTCCCTACAATGAGCAGTTCTTC CASSLEGAPYNEQFF
- - TRBJ1-3 TRBV5-1 TGCGCCAGCAGGATCCAGGGGAACGGAAACACCATATATTTT CASRIQGNGNTIYF
TRBD1 - TRBJ2-2 TRBV11-2 TGTGCCAGCGCCTCTGACAGGGGAGGGGAGCTGTTTTTT CASASDRGGELFF
- few TRBJ1-4 TRBV6-5 TGTGCCAGCAGTTACCAGGATGGTCGGGAAAAACTGTTTTTT CASSYQDGREKLFF
- - TRBJ2-3 TRBV7-2 TGTGCCAGCAGCTTAGAGGGGGGCACAGATACGCAGTATTTT CASSLEGGTDTQYF
TRBD2 - TRBJ2-1 TRBV6-4 TGTGCCAGCTCTATCCTAGCGGGAAATGAGCAGTTCTTC CASSILAGNEQFF
- - TRBJ1-5 TRBV19 TGTGCCAGTAGTGGGGGGGCGCGCCCTGGGGGCAATCAGCCCCAGCATTTT CASSGGARPGGNQPQHF
- - TRBJ2-1 TRBV6-5 TGTGCCACCGCGAGGACAGGAGGGCGCAATGAGCAGTTCTTC CATARTGGRNEQFF
TRBD2 - TRBJ2-7 TRBV18 TGTGCCAGCTCACCGGGAGGGGCCCACGAGCAGTACTTC CASSPGGAHEQYF
- - TRBJ2-1 TRBV19 TGTGCCAGTAGCCTAGGACTGTTAGGGGGCAATGAGCAGTTCTTC CASSLGLLGGNEQFF
TRBD1 - TRBJ1-6 TRBV7-9 TGTGCCAGCAGCCTGGGACAGGTAGAGTCACCCCTCCACTTT CASSLGQVESPLHF
TRBD1 - TRBJ1-6 TRBV5-1 TGCGCCAGCAGCTTGGTACAGGGGGCAAGTAATAAACTCCACTTT CASSLVQGASNKLHF
TRBD2 - TRBJ2-1 TRBV7-8 TGTGCCAGCAGCCCGGGACTAGCGGTCTACAATGAGCAGTTCTTC CASSPGLAVYNEQFF
TRBD2 - TRBJ2-3 TRBV28 TGTGCCAGCAGTCGGGGACTAGCGGGGGAACAGTATTTT CASSRGLAGEQYF
- - TRBJ1-1 TRBV29-1 TGCAGCGTTGAATTAATACACCGCAACACTGAAGCTTTCTTT CSVELIHRNTEAFF
- - TRBJ1-5 TRBV4-2 TGTGCCAGCAGCCAAACAAGTACAAATCAGCCCCAGCATTTT CASSQTSTNQPQHF
TRBD1 - TRBJ2-1 TRBV4-1 TGCGCCAGCAGCCCCGGACAGGGGGCTATCGATGAGCAGTTCTTC CASSPGQGAIDEQFF
- - TRBJ1-5 TRBV7-2 TGTGCCAGCAGCCTAACCACAGGGAGCAATCAGCCCCAGCATTTT CASSLTTGSNQPQHF
TRBD2 - TRBJ2-4 TRBV11-3 TGTGCCAGCAGCTCGGGACTAGCCACGGACATTCAGTACTTC CASSSGLATDIQYF
- once TRBJ1-3 TRBV29-1 TGCAGCGTTGTCCACACCGGAAACACCATATATTTT CSVVHTGNTIYF
TRBD1 - TRBJ1-1 TRBV18 TGTGCCAGCTCACCCTCTGGCAGGGGGCCTGCGAACACTGAAGCTTTCTTT CASSPSGRGPANTEAFF
TRBD2 - TRBJ2-1 TRBV10-1 TGCGCCAGCAGTGAGGGGGGAGGGCTTGGGAATGAGCAGTTCTTC CASSEGGGLGNEQFF
TRBD1 - TRBJ2-7 TRBV7-8 TGTGCCAGCGGACACAGGGGGCCCTACGAGCAGTACTTC CASGHRGPYEQYF
TRBD2 - TRBJ2-1 TRBV19 TGTGCCAGTAGTATTAGCGGGGGGAGTCTTCCCTACAATGAGCAGTTCTTC CASSISGGSLPYNEQFF
- - TRBJ1-5 TRBV27 TGTGCCAGCAGTCTCGCCGGAGACAGATATCAGCCCCAGCATTTT CASSLAGDRYQPQHF
TRBD1 - TRBJ1-1 TRBV27 TGTGCCAGTCGACAGGGGGGCACTGAAGCTTTCTTT CASRQGGTEAFF
- - TRBJ2-1 TRBV7-2 TGTGCCAGCGCCCCCCAGTCAGTAGCTGAGCAGTTCTTC CASAPQSVAEQFF
- - TRBJ2-6 TRBV28 TGTGCCAGCAGTTTTGACGGAGGGGCCGGGGCCAACGTCCTGACTTTC CASSFDGGAGANVLTF
TRBD1 - TRBJ1-6 TRBV4-1 TGCGCCAGCAGACAGGGGGTATGGAATTCACCCCTCCACTTT CASRQGVWNSPLHF
- - TRBJ1-5 TRBV7-2 TGTGCCAGCAGCTTCTCAGGCCTGAATCAGCCCCAGCATTTT CASSFSGLNQPQHF
- - TRBJ2-3 TRBV19 TGTGCCAGTAGTATATCAGGAGATACGCAGTATTTT CASSISGDTQYF
TRBD1 - TRBJ2-3 TRBV25-1 TGTGCCAGCAGTGAAGCCGGGACAGGGAAAGATACGCAGTATTTT CASSEAGTGKDTQYF
- - TRBJ1-1 TRBV7-9 TGTGCCAGCAGCTTACCAATCCCCGGGGAGACTGAAGCTTTCTTT CASSLPIPGETEAFF
TRBD2 - TRBJ2-5 TRBV15 TGTGCCACCAGCAGGGGACTAGCGGGAGCAGAGACCCAGTACTTC CATSRGLAGAETQYF
TRBD1 - TRBJ1-2 TRBV19 TGTGCCAGTAGGCAGGGGGCCGGGTACTATGGCTACACCTTC CASRQGAGYYGYTF
TRBD2 - TRBJ2-5 TRBV5-1 TGCGCCAGCAGCTTGCTAGCGGGCTCGGAAGAGACCCAGTACTTC CASSLLAGSEETQYF
TRBD1 - TRBJ1-5 TRBV5-8 TGTGCCAGCAGCCGGGGACAGGGCGGCAATCAGCCCCAGCATTTT CASSRGQGGNQPQHF
TRBD2 - TRBJ2-2 TRBV11-2 TGTGCCAGCAGCCCCCAAGCGACTAGCGCGCTCGGGGAGCTGTTTTTT CASSPQATSALGELFF
- once TRBJ2-7 TRBV4-3 TGCGCCAGCAGCCAAGATCGCGCAATTACCTACGAGCAGTACTTC CASSQDRAITYEQYF
- - TRBJ2-1 TRBV7-9 TGTGCCAGCAGCTTAGGGTCTAGAGAGGCTATGGTCCCAGACAATGAGCAGTTCTTC CASSLGSREAMVPDNEQFF
TRBD2 - TRBJ2-3 TRBV10-2 TGCGCCAGCAGTACGGGAGGGAGCACAGATACGCAGTATTTT CASSTGGSTDTQYF
- few TRBJ2-5 TRBV5-5 TGTGCCAGCAGCTTCAACCCGGGGGCCCCGCGCGGGGGGACCCAGTACTTC CASSFNPGAPRGGTQYF
TRBD1 - TRBJ2-2 TRBV6-1 TGTGCCAGCAGTGACCTGACAGGGGTGGTCGGGGAGCTGTTTTTT CASSDLTGVVGELFF
TRBD2 once TRBJ2-7 TRBV5-1 TGCGCCAGCAGCTCAACGACTAGCGGGGGATACGAGCAGTACTTC CASSSTTSGGYEQYF
- - TRBJ1-3 TRBV5-1 TGCGCCAGCAGCGCCTGGGACTTAGGAAACACCATATATTTT CASSAWDLGNTIYF
- once TRBJ2-3 TRBV13 TGTGCCAGCAGCCCCAGGAGGGATACGCAGTATTTT CASSPRRDTQYF
TRBD2 - TRBJ2-5 TRBV24-1 TGTGCCACCTCAACTAGGACTAGCGGGATTGAGACCCAGTACTTC CATSTRTSGIETQYF
- - TRBJ2-7 TRBV14 TGTGCCAGCAGCACAGGGCGCCCCCCCTACGAGCAGTACTTC CASSTGRPPYEQYF
- - TRBJ1-2 TRBV19 TGTGCCAGTAGTATCGGAGATGGCTACACCTTC CASSIGDGYTF
- - TRBJ2-7 TRBV27 TGTGCCAGCAGTTTTAGGGGGATAGGCGAGCAGTACTTC CASSFRGIGEQYF
- - TRBJ1-6 TRBV5-6 TGTGCCAGCAGCTTGCGGACCCCAGGGGCCTGGTCACCCCTCCACTTT CASSLRTPGAWSPLHF
TRBD2 - TRBJ2-3 TRBV5-1 TGCGCCAGCAGCTTCTCGCGGGGGTCGATCACAGATACGCAGTATTTT CASSFSRGSITDTQYF